This T cell receptor beta chain is from a study of post-analysis software for immune sequencing data. Study-level background: Patients had relapsing-remitting, secondary progressive or progressive-relapsing multiple sclerosis; some lacked subtype.

The CDR3 sequence is 13 residues long. CDR1 is SGHTA and CDR2 is FQGNSA in the germline V gene. The ends lost 5 bases at V and 2 bases at J; junction bases unmatched: 0. In its sample, this clonotype was seen a few times. Its antigen is as yet unknown. The study, taken as a whole, reports: Patients had higher frequencies than controls of a handful of TRBV segments, including TRBV5-6, TRBV5-1 and TRBV20-1.

Prepared libraries of TCR beta cDNA carried unique molecular identifiers. Using its own MiXCR run on the PCR reads, TCRdb lists one record per CDR3 protein. Of 180,000 or so distinct CDR3 sequences listed, over 25% were seen once; the top ten hold 3.4%. The clonotype comes from a girl aged 2-17 years with multiple sclerosis. The sample was blood. The chain has TRBV7-2 and TRBJ1-5, with 7 bases aligning to TRBD1. CDR3 DNA sequence: TGTGCCAGCAGCGACAGGGGCAATCAGCCCCAGCATTTT. The encoded protein is CASSDRGNQPQHF.